This T cell receptor (beta chain) was sequenced for a study of OX40 agonist ivuxolimab in advanced cancers. The table came from immunoSEQ multiplex PCR; TCRdb's copy has only in-frame clones and leaves some out. The sample lists more than 65,000 clones, over 65% seen once, with 5.5% to 7% in the top ten. Between the trimmed V and J ends, which lost 2 bases and 7 bases, there was a span of 17 bases. This CDR3 is built from 15 residues. Looked up from germline, CDR1 is SGHAT and CDR2 is FQNNGV. This clone occurred once. The rearrangement links TRBV11-2 to TRBJ1-1; maybe TRBD1 (6 bases). This specimen consisted of CD4+ or CD8+ T cells sorted from blood, obtained in a trial of the OX40 agonist ivuxolimab. This TCR came from an adult with an advanced solid tumor such as melanoma, head and neck, liver or kidney cancer. CDR3 coding DNA: TGTGCCAGCAGCTTAAGTGGGCAGGGGACGAGTGAAGCTTTCTTT. Translated: CASSLSGQGTSEAFF.